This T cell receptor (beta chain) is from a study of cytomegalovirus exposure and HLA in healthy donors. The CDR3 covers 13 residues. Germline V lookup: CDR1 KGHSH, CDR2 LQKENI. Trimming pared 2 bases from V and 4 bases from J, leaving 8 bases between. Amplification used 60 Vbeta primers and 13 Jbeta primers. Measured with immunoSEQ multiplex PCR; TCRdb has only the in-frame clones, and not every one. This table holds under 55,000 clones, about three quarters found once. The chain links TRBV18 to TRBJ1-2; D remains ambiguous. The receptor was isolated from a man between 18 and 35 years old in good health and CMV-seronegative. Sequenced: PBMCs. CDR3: CASSPTGGYGYTF. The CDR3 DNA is TGTGCCAGCTCACCAACGGGTGGCTATGGCTACACCTTC.